This T cell receptor beta chain emerged from a study of cytomegalovirus exposure and HLA in healthy donors (dated by TCRdb to 2016 to 2017). Regarding the study in general: An earlier analysis of roughly 570 of the donors reported approximately 260 Gb of sequence data and 100 million to 120 million unique TCR beta sequences obtained from 150 million to 200 million T cells. Around 330 gigabases of sequencing data and 75 million to 85 million unique TCR sequences made up an early release that covered about 640 HLA-typed donors. Of the approximately 400 genotyped donors, less than 90% were placed in the genetic ancestry cluster associated with self-reported Caucasian donors. The study aimed to test whether signatures of past pathogen exposure could be identified by cataloging public T cell receptors. The T cell repertoires of several hundred subjects were profiled by immunosequencing and related to cytomegalovirus serostatus. Besides the first cohort of roughly 700 subjects, a separate validation cohort made up of roughly 120 different subjects was used. To predict cytomegalovirus infection status, the study brought together high-throughput TCR immunosequencing, statistical association of individual TCRs with disease status, and machine learning. To study patterns of TCR occurrence, a later analysis re-analyzed previously published TCR beta repertoires from around 670 donors and added high-resolution HLA genotyping. In the later analysis, no new phenotypic data were used to find candidate immune exposures; instead, reliance was placed on TCR beta sequences and their occurrence across donors. In an earlier analysis of 550 to 700 of the donors, high-throughput TCR beta sequencing was used to judge whether each TCR beta V gene segment behaved as functional or pseudogenic. Donor age, sex, ethnicity and CMV serostatus were compiled together with the repertoire data. In a later genetic analysis, genome-wide SNP genotypes for about three fifths of the 666 donors were used, and that subset was treated as a discovery cohort. Every discovery cohort repertoire had been produced on one sequencing platform. HLA typing included class I and class II loci at four-digit resolution. Typing coverage differed by locus: A, B, C, DRB1 and DQB1 were typed in about 620-640 donors, DQA1 in 500 to 550, DPA1 in 600 to 610, and DPB1 in just under 490. Because of strong linkage in the cohort, five DR-DQ haplotypes were treated as single units for association and clustering. Among almost 400 genotyped donors of the cohort, an average of 235,054 unique TCR beta nucleotide sequences were sequenced per donor, about a sixth of them non-productive. The paper's findings and limits, for the study overall: In a later analysis, most CMV-associated TCR beta chains were found to appear HLA-restricted, with HLA associations seemingly driven largely by CMV exposure. Sequencing depth was assumed to be roughly uniform across donors in the presence/absence analyses, though that assumption may not hold. Some IMGT-functional V segments, including TRBV6-2 and TRBV6-3, could not be told apart with the 87-base-pair reads, so those segments were excluded. Linkage disequilibrium might explain the correlated functional status among segregating V segments, but an unknown experimental factor could not be excluded. A further reported finding was that TCR beta sequences accurately predicted the HLA-A and HLA-B alleles for most subjects in the first cohort. In the study, 164 TCR beta chains were listed as associated with cytomegalovirus. A later analysis reported that several top co-occurrence clusters appeared linked to parvovirus B19, influenza, CMV and Epstein-Barr virus. Compared with equally common non-associated chains, HLA-associated TCR beta chains in a later analysis were more clonally expanded and had lower generation probabilities. Broadly in line with IMGT annotations, most TCR beta V segments showed up in productive rearrangements about 90% or about 30% of the time in an earlier analysis of 450 to 600 of the donors. Because HLA typing was missing for some donors at each locus, association tests included only the typed subset. According to the authors, the approach could potentially be generalized to other disease states and immunological phenotypes. The only immune exposure information available for the cohort was CMV serostatus. In a later genetic analysis, fewer N-insertions in productive TCRs were reported among donors in an Asian-associated ancestry cluster than the 666-donor mean. While some public TCRs were present in many individuals, most TCR sequences turned up only very rarely across donors. Three of the identified cytomegalovirus-associated TCR beta chains were confirmed in vitro to be specific for cytomegalovirus antigens. The earlier analysis of some 560 of the donors excluded 15 to 20 rarely observed V segments, including chromosome 9 orphons, because counts were too low. A cluster of highly shared sequence variants was judged likely to represent a technical artifact of the sequencing pipeline. In a later genetic analysis, a missense DCLRE1C variant was associated with V-gene and J-gene trimming of TCR beta chains, and the association was replicated in an independent cohort. The classifier was reported to diagnose cytomegalovirus status with high specificity and sensitivity in both the original cohort and the validation cohort. In a later analysis, the rate of TCR association differed among HLA loci, with DRB1 alleles having the most associated TCRs and HLA-C alleles having the fewest. When HLA alleles, especially DR and DQ, strongly co-occurred, TCR associations were difficult to assign to individual alleles. In this cohort, only TCR beta chains were sequenced, and detectable features were limited by the absence of alpha or paired-chain data. A later analysis associated 16,951 TCR beta sequences with specific HLA alleles at a false discovery rate of 0.05.

The germline V and J ends show losses of 4 bases and 5 bases respectively, and no gene match explains 7 bases of the junction. The CDR3 runs 16 residues from the cysteine to the phenylalanine. Only the CDR3 DNA is retained, 48 bases long and in frame from the first base. The germline V gene (reference sequence) provides CDR1 MNHEY and CDR2 SMNVEV. The cohort comprised more than 550 healthy bone marrow donors. At the time of sampling, every cohort member was nominally healthy, though immune exposures that went unrecorded were likely present. The donor was CMV seronegative and was included in the group of over 300 seronegative cohort members. A peripheral blood sample was provided by each donor, and peripheral blood mononuclear cells were used for TCR beta sequencing. Genomic DNA extraction from the blood cell samples was performed with the Qiagen DNeasy Blood Extraction Kit. The library was produced with the immunoSEQ multiplex PCR assay. For the multiplex PCR, a mixture combining 60 forward primers for TCR Vbeta segments and 13 reverse primers for TCR Jbeta segments was used. A multiplex PCR assay on genomic DNA amplified the CDR3 region of rearranged TCR beta genes. The Illumina HiSeq System was used to sequence the amplified TCR beta libraries as 87-base-pair reads. As for the authors' bioinformatics: In a later analysis, tens of millions of unique TCR beta chains were counted across the 500 to 850 repertoires, and approximately 11 million of these chains were shared by at least two donors. A nearest-neighbor algorithm error-corrected the raw reads and collapsed the reads into unique sequences, merging closely related sequences to remove PCR and sequencing errors. Alignment of CDR3 sequences to IMGT reference sequences was used to assign V, D and J gene segments. For a sequence to be retained, at least a six-nucleotide match to both a V gene segment and a J gene segment was required. A rearrangement was called productive if the CDR3 had no stop codons and remained in frame with V and J, and every other rearrangement was called non-productive. Following IMGT convention, CDR3 was defined as the stretch from the second conserved V-encoded cysteine up to the conserved J-encoded phenylalanine. The earlier analysis of a few hundred of the donors excluded any sequence lacking an unambiguous match to a single V gene segment. In an earlier analysis of approximately 610 of the donors, V segments were called functional above 56.7% productive rearrangements and were called segregating when the between-donor standard deviation exceeded 5%. A statistical classification framework was developed to diagnose cytomegalovirus status using the catalog of TCR beta chain sequences. V and J gene assignment, in a later analysis, came from comparing TCR nucleotide sequences with IMGT/GENE-DB human TR gene sequences. Using the TCRdist pipeline, a later analysis assigned CDR3 sequences along with most-parsimonious VDJ recombination scenarios. A later analysis defined each TCR beta chain by its CDR3 amino acid sequence plus V-gene family, and excluded reads lacking a unique V-gene family. As a way to deal with suspected cross-contamination and a sequencing artifact, a later analysis dropped 450 to 700 nucleotide sequences that were highly shared and had low generation probability. In a later analysis, a clonal expansion index was calculated for each public chain from normalized within-repertoire ranks of inferred template counts. Generation probabilities in a later analysis came from a VDJ recombination model fitted to out-of-frame rearrangements, and those results were checked against IGoR. Hypergeometric tests were used in a later analysis to score TCR-TCR, TCR-HLA and TCR-CMV co-occurrence, with a repertoire-size bias correction applied to the TCR pairs. In a later analysis, false discovery rates were estimated by permuting HLA or CMV assignments 20 times. In a later analysis, co-occurring TCRs were grouped with DBSCAN, and TCRdist sequence similarity was added when clustering was performed within HLA-allele-positive subsets. For co-occurrence clustering, repertoires with fewer than 30,000 or more than 120,000 public chains were excluded, along with a handful of repertoires with anomalous nucleotide sharing. The source is immuneACCESS, and TCRdb retained only in-frame sequences with V and J called. Part of the clones is not carried over; for the studies checked, unresolved V genes explain less than half of this, and the remainder is unexplained. V and J calls plus clone size are reproduced from that table; the DNA served to infer D and trimming. Present in this sample are about 150,000 clones, approximately 87% of which were seen just once. More than 4.5% of the sample rests with the top ten.

As regards this clone: The specificity of this receptor is unknown. No base-level quality is on record; no much larger clone is a single base apart.

The origin of this receptor is a woman in her twenties or thirties in good health and CMV-seronegative. The sample consisted of PBMCs. The chain employs TRBV27 and TRBJ2-7, with 14 bases matching TRBD2. Here the CDR3 is given as CASSSATSGRADEQYF. The DNA reads TGTGCCAGCAGTTCCGCGACTAGCGGGAGGGCCGACGAGCAGTACTTC.